This section outlines one TCR beta chain sequence together with its context. These data belong to a study of control samples from healthy donors and cancer patients. V shed 8 bases and J shed 1 base, with 14 bases lying between them. The CDR3 is made up of 14 amino acids. Germline V lookup: CDR1 SNHLY, CDR2 FYNNEI. Profiling relied on immunoSEQ multiplex PCR, and the TCRdb table lists in-frame clones only, not all of them. The data contain about 160,000 clones, 85% to 90% of them seen just once; the ten biggest clones take up around 12%. The sample comprised blood. This clonotype originated in a young man in good health. This chain links TRBV2 with TRBJ1-1; D not resolved. The CDR3 loop reads CASCNPLRNTEAFF. Here the CDR3 DNA reads TGTGCCAGCTGTAACCCTCTACGGAACACTGAAGCTTTCTTT.